This TCR beta chain originates from a study of T cells in Graves' hyperthyroidism and ophthalmopathy. Patients with uncontrolled infections, other autoimmune diseases, pregnancy or lactation were excluded. From around 11 ml of fresh peripheral blood, PBMCs were isolated. This CDR3 is 15 amino acids long. The V and J ends lost 3 bases and 2 bases respectively, with 8 bases between them. This clonotype occurred many times. RNA transcripts provided the source from which TCR beta CDR3 regions were amplified. The HTBI set primed first-round TCR CDR3 RT-PCR. TCRdb reprocessed the multiplex PCR reads with MiXCR, giving one entry per CDR3 protein. The sample contains around 380,000 distinct CDR3 sequences, 13% of which appear only once.

The clonotype originates from a man aged 25-45 years with Graves' hyperthyroidism that later progressed to Graves' ophthalmopathy. The gene calls are TRBV12-3 or TRBV12-4 and TRBJ2-6, with D hard to call. Sequencing was done on a sample of blood. This CDR3 reads CASSLGGAGANVLTF. The DNA of the CDR3 is TGTGCCAGCAGTTTGGGTGGGGCTGGGGCCAACGTCCTGACTTTC.